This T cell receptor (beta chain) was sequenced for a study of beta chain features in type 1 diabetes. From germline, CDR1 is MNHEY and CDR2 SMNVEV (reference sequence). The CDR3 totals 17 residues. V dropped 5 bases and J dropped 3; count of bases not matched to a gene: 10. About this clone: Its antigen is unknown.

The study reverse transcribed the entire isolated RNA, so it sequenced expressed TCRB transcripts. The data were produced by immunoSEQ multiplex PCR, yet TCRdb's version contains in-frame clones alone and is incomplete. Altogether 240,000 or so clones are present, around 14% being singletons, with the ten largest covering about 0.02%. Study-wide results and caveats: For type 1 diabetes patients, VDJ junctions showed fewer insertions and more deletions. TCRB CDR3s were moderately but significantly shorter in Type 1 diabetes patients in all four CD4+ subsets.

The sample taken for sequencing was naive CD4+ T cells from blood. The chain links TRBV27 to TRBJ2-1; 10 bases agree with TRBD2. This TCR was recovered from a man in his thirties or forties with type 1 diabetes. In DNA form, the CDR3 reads TGTGCCAGCAGTCTCATACTAACTAGCGGGGACTACAATGAGCAGTTCTTC. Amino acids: CASSLILTSGDYNEQFF.